One sample yielded the 20 T cell receptor beta chains listed below, sequenced in a study of blood T cell repertoires in COVID-19. Assay: immunoSEQ multiplex PCR; the TCRdb copy retains only in-frame clones and omits some. The sample consists of 88,000 or so clones, around 78% of them appearing once. Sequenced material: peripheral blood. These receptors were obtained from a human donor in a cohort sampled during active COVID-19.

This clone was picked up a small number of times. The V gene is TRBV11-3, the J gene TRBJ2-1; 8 bases are shared with TRBD1. Trimming removed 1 base from V and 4 bases from J; junction bases left unmatched: 3. The CDR3 runs to 15 residues. In germline, CDR1 is SGHNT, CDR2 YENEEA. CDR3 bases: TGTGCCAGCAGCTTAGGGGGACAGGTGTACAATGAGCAGTTCTTC. This translates into CASSLGGQVYNEQFF.

The rearrangement uses TRBV7-9 and TRBJ2-7; no clear D gene. CDR1 and CDR2 from the germline V gene are SEHNR and FQNEAQ (reference sequence). The CDR3 totals 14 residues. V lost 1 base and J 4 bases, leaving 11 bases between the germline ends. The CDR3 sequence is CASSLVARPYEQYF. The CDR3 nucleotides read TGTGCCAGCAGCTTAGTCGCCAGGCCTTACGAGCAGTACTTC.

The table lists this clone with a count of one. The chain combines TRBV4-3 with TRBJ2-7; no reliable D call. Germline V lookup: CDR1 LGHNA, CDR2 YSLEER. V was shortened by 0 bases and J by 6 bases, with 15 bases between the two germline ends. This CDR3 is built from 15 residues. This CDR3 reads CASSQDRTAAREQYF. The CDR3 DNA is TGCGCCAGCAGCCAAGATAGAACAGCTGCCCGCGAGCAGTACTTC.

For this clone: Other DNA variants within this sample encode the same CDR3. This rearrangement joins TRBV3-1 (or the pseudogene TRBV3-2) to TRBJ2-7, with D uncertain. The V end was cut by 0 bases, the J end by 5 bases, with 8 bases between. Germline V CDR1 and CDR2: LGHDT, YNNKEL (reference sequence). This CDR3 contains 13 residues. The CDR3 loop reads CASSQERGDEQYF. The DNA of the CDR3 is TGTGCCAGCAGCCAAGAACGCGGTGACGAGCAGTACTTC.

The sample holds one count of this clone. The chain joins TRBV7-3 to TRBJ2-3; D gene unclear. V lost 5 bases, J lost 2 bases, and 11 bases lay in between. CDR1 is SGHTA, CDR2 FQGTGA, per germline. This CDR3 comprises 14 residues. DNA of the CDR3: TGTGCCAGCAGCCCATTCCAGGACACAGATACGCAGTATTTT. The encoded protein is CASSPFQDTDTQYF.

The genes are TRBV7-2 and TRBJ2-1; D may be TRBD1 (6 bases). This CDR3 region has 15 residues. Trimming removed 2 bases at V and 4 bases at J, with 12 bases between. Germline loops: CDR1 SGHTA, CDR2 FQGNSA. Here the CDR3 reads CASSLNGQPYNEQFF. The CDR3 coding sequence is TGTGCCAGCAGCTTAAACGGACAGCCTTACAATGAGCAGTTCTTC.

Only a few counts were recorded for this clone. The V gene is TRBV2, the J gene TRBJ1-5; 12 bases map to TRBD1. The CDR3 is 15 residues long. The junction had 2 bases not matched to a gene; V was cut back by 6 bases and J by 2 bases. Germline lookup yields CDR1 SNHLY and CDR2 FYNNEI. CDR3 sequence (DNA): TGTGCCAGCAGGGGGACAGGGGGCGGCAATCAGCCCCAGCATTTT. Residues: CASRGTGGGNQPQHF.

V and J are TRBV9 and TRBJ1-3; no definite D call. The germline V and J ends were trimmed by 3 bases and 3 bases, with 13 bases remaining between them. Germline V gene lookup returns CDR1 SGDLS and CDR2 YYNGEE. This CDR3 has 15 amino acids. Here the CDR3 reads CASSGGPTFGNTIYF. The DNA for the CDR3 is TGTGCCAGCAGCGGAGGGCCGACCTTTGGAAACACCATATATTTT.

The chain couples TRBV5-5 to TRBJ2-1, with D perhaps matching TRBD1 (6 bases). This CDR3 region has 13 residues. V dropped 7 bases and J dropped 10 bases, with 18 bases sitting between them. Looked up from germline, CDR1 is SGHKS and CDR2 is YYEKEE (reference sequence). The DNA for the CDR3 is TGTGCCAGCGGCCCGCTACGACAGGTCGAGCAGTTCTTC. This sequence encodes CASGPLRQVEQFF.

The chain joins TRBV5-6 to TRBJ2-7; maybe TRBD2 (7 bases). The V and J ends lost 2 bases and 7 bases respectively, with 19 bases between them. This CDR3 has 15 residues. CDR1 is SGHDT and CDR2 is YYEEEE in the germline V gene. CDR3 sequence reads: CASSFGGDTSREQYF. Written as DNA, the CDR3 is TGTGCCAGCAGCTTTGGGGGGGACACGTCTAGGGAGCAGTACTTC.

In its sample, this clone was seen once. The V call is TRBV14, the J call TRBJ2-7; tentatively, D is TRBD1 (5 bases). Trimming removed 3 bases at V and 6 bases at J, with 12 bases between. CDR3 length equals 13 residues. Germline values: CDR1 SGHDN, CDR2 FVKESK. In nucleotides, the CDR3 is TGTGCCAGCAGCCAGCAGGGATGGGGCGAGCAGTACTTC. It specifies CASSQQGWGEQYF.

The chain combines TRBV7-3 with TRBJ2-1; D possibly corresponds to TRBD2 (6 bases). CDR1 is SGHTA and CDR2 is FQGTGA in the germline V gene. CDR3 length equals 16 residues. Trimming stripped 1 base from V and 4 bases from J, with 14 bases between. The CDR3 loop is CASSLNAGLRYNEQFF. DNA for the CDR3: TGTGCCAGCAGCTTAAACGCGGGACTTCGATACAATGAGCAGTTCTTC. The full variable domain, with the rest looked up from reference TRBV7-3 and TRBJ2-1, is GAGVSQTPSNKVTEKGKYVELRCDPISGHTALYWYRQSLGQGPEFLIYFQGTGAADDSGLPNDRFFAVRPEGSVSTLKIQRTERGDSAVYLCASSLNAGLRYNEQFFGPGTRLTVL.

This clone was found a few times. The genes are TRBV7-2 and TRBJ1-5; TRBD1 agrees at 9 bases. The germline gives CDR1 SGHTA, CDR2 FQGNSA. The CDR3 spans 13 residues. The V and J ends lost 8 bases and 5 bases, in that order; junction bases with no gene match: 4. CDR3 coding DNA: TGTGCCAGCTCGGGACAGGGCGATCAGCCCCAGCATTTT. Its translation: CASSGQGDQPQHF.

This chain links TRBV30 with TRBJ1-1; D possibly corresponds to TRBD1 (5 bases). V dropped 0 bases and J dropped 9 bases, with 20 bases sitting between them. Per the germline V gene, CDR1 is GTSNPN and CDR2 is SVGIG (reference sequence). The CDR3 is 15 residues long. This CDR3 is CAWSVHNTGDFKAFF. As DNA, the CDR3 is TGTGCCTGGAGTGTACATAATACAGGAGATTTCAAAGCTTTCTTT.

This sequence joins TRBV28 and TRBJ2-3, with TRBD2 matching over 14 bases. The CDR3 loop spans 14 amino acids. CDR1 and CDR2 (germline): MDHEN, SYDVKM. This CDR3 is CAVGLAGGPGTQYF. In DNA, the CDR3 is TGTGCGGTAGGACTAGCGGGGGGTCCAGGTACGCAGTATTTT.

The count of this clone is one. This sequence joins TRBV7-2 and TRBJ2-3, with D possibly being TRBD1 (7 bases). V gave up 0 bases and J gave up 3 bases, with 16 bases separating them. CDR3 size: 17 residues. In germline, CDR1 is SGHTA, CDR2 FQGNSA. CDR3 in amino acids: CASSLAPGGSRTDTQYF. The DNA of the CDR3 is TGTGCCAGCAGCTTAGCCCCAGGGGGGAGCCGGACAGATACGCAGTATTTT.

V gene TRBV28 combines with J gene TRBJ2-7; 7 bases are a match to TRBD2. The CDR3 runs 13 residues. V shed 7 bases, J shed 3 bases, and the junction held 6 bases outside the gene matches. Germline V lookup: CDR1 MDHEN, CDR2 SYDVKM. The CDR3 region has the DNA TGTGCCAGCATATCTAGCGGAAGCTACGAGCAGTACTTC. Encoded protein: CASISSGSYEQYF.

The chain recombines TRBV7-2 with TRBJ1-5; weak D call: TRBD1 (6 bases). This CDR3 spans 15 amino acids. In germline, CDR1 is SGHTA, CDR2 FQGNSA. Trimming removed 5 bases from V and 0 bases from J, with 11 bases in between. The CDR3 DNA is TGTGCCAGCAGCCCACAGGGATATAGCAATCAGCCCCAGCATTTT. It translates to CASSPQGYSNQPQHF.

This chain joins TRBV5-8 and TRBJ1-5, with 11 bases aligning to TRBD1. Germline assignment: CDR1 SGHTS and CDR2 YDEGEE. The J segment lost 4 bases and the V segment lost 1 base, leaving 7 bases of the junction unmatched. There are 17 residues in the CDR3. The CDR3 nucleotides read TGTGCCAGCAGCTTGTCAACTGGGACAGGGGGAAATCAGCCCCAGCATTTT. This sequence encodes CASSLSTGTGGNQPQHF.

The genes are TRBV6-5 and TRBJ1-1, with 8 bases that match TRBD1. Unmatched junction bases numbered 4, after V lost 9 bases and J lost 4 bases. This CDR3 has 12 residues. CDR1 and CDR2 (germline): MNHEY, SVGAGI. The CDR3 sequence is CASRDRSTEAFF. CDR3 DNA sequence: TGTGCCAGTAGGGACAGGTCCACTGAAGCTTTCTTT.